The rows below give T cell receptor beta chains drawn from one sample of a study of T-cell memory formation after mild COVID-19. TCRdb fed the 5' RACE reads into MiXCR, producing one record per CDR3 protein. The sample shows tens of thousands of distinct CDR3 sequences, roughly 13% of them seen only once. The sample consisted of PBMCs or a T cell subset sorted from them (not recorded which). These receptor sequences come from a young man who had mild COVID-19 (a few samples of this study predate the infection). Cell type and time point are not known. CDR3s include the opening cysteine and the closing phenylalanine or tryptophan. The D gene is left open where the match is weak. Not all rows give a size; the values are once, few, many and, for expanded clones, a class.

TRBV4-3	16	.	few	CASSQADIGQPAKLFF
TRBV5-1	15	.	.	CASSSLGRVSTEAFF
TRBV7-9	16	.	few	CASTPEVGSGANVLTF
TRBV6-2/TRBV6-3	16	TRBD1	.	CASSYSGGAGANVLTF
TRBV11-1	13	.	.	CASSWTGQETQYF
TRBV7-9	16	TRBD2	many	CASSGLAGAGYNEQFF
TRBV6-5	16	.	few	CASSWVRQANSYEQYF
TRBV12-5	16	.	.	CASGLDTGSPHDGYTF
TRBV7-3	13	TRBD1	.	CASSVTGGRTQYF
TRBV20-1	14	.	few	CSAGRLGSYNEQFF
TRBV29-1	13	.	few	CSGDPTGYNEQFF
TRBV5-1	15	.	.	CASSLRGGANTEAFF
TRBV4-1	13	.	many	CASSPSQGNEQYF
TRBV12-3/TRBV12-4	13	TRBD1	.	CASRDRGTGELFF
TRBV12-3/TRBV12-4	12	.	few	CASSSTGTEAFF
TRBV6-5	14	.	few	CASSHRAMNTEAFF
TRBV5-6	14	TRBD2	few	CAGGGGSAGNEQFF
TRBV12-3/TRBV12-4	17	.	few	CASSPSLTGKNTGELFF
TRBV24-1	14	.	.	CATSAGRIYNEQFF
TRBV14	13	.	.	CASSLKRLNEQFF
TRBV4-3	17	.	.	CASSPQGLHFSTDTQYF
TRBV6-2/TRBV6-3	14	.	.	CASFSATVRETQYF
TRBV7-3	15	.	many	CASSQRTANTGELFF
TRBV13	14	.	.	CASSLVSEAHEQYF
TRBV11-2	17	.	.	CASSKDTTGTLLGEQYF
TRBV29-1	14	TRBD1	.	CSVEDRDRSETQYF
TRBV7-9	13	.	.	CASSSPWKDTQYF
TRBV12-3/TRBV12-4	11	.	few	CASSSTHEQYF
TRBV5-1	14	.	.	CASSLRNKNTEAFF
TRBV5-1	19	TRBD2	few	CASSLRAGSLAGAVDTQYF
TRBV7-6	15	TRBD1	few	CASRPGTGAQLAQHF
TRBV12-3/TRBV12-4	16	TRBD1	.	CASSPHRTGNTGELFF
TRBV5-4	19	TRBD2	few	CASSLAVGTSGVFQETQYF
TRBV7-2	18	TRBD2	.	CASSSGTSGGPGWETQYF
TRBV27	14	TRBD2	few	CASRGGVSTDTQYF
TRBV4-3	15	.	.	CASSPGGEVDYEQYF
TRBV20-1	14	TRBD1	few	CSARGQVHNQPQHF
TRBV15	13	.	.	CATSSQVNQPQHF
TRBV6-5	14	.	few	CASSPAYITDTQYF
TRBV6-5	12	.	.	CASREGGETQYF
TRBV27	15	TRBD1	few	CASSRTGRLVNEQFF
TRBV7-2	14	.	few	CASSPDTGDTEAFF
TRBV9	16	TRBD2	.	CASSLQAGGRTDTQYF
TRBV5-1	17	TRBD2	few	CASSQRLAGAVYNEQFF
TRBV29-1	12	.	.	CSVTGRDYGYTF
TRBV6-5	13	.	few	CASSYSSEGGYTF
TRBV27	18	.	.	CASSPMVVSEIPNTEAFF